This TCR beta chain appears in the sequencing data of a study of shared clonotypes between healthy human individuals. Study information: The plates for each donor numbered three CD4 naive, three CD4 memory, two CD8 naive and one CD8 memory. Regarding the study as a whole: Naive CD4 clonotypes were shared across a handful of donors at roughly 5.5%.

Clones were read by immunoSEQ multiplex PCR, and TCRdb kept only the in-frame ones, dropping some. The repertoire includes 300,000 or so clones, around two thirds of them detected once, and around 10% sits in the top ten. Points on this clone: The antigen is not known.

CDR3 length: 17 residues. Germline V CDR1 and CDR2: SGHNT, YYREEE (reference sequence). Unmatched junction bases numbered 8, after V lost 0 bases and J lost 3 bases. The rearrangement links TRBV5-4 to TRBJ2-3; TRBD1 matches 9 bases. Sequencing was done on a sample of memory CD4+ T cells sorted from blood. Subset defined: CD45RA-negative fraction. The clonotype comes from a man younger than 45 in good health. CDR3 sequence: CASSLGPTGGGTDTQYF. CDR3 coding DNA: TGTGCCAGCAGCTTGGGACCGACAGGGGGAGGGACAGATACGCAGTATTTT.